The clone carrying this T cell receptor (beta chain) is a singleton in its sample. Specified treatment: preoperative locoregional IRX-2 cytokine immunotherapy. Samples came from a phase Ib trial of preoperative locoregional IRX-2 cytokine immunotherapy. This sample is part of a study of preoperative IRX-2 immunotherapy in early breast cancer. The repertoire was sequenced with immunoSEQ multiplex PCR; TCRdb's copy has only in-frame clones and lacks some. Among tens of thousands of clones, around 89% were seen once, and the ten largest hold 9.5% to 10%. The CDR3 spans 15 residues. Trimming removed 6 bases from V and 0 bases from J, with 11 bases in between. The germline V gene encodes CDR1 MNHNS and CDR2 SASEGT.

The chain combines TRBV6-1 with TRBJ2-2; weak D call: TRBD1 (6 bases). Specimen collection occurred from a patient treated with IRX-2 immunotherapy. This clonotype was obtained from a human donor with breast cancer. This chain's CDR3 is CASRSRDTNTGELFF. In nucleotides, the CDR3 is TGTGCCAGCAGGTCCCGGGACACGAACACCGGGGAGCTGTTTTTT.